Below are 31 T cell receptor beta chains sequenced from a single sample in a study of cytomegalovirus exposure and HLA in healthy donors. Libraries were prepared by immunoSEQ multiplex PCR; TCRdb keeps only in-frame clonotypes and omits some of them. The table records some 220,000 clones, around 90% of them present only once. The sequenced material came from PBMCs. These receptors came from a young woman in good health and CMV-seronegative.

This CDR3 is CASSETGTSGPPGYEQYF. CDR3 nucleotides: TGCGCCAGCAGTGAGACCGGGACTAGCGGGCCGCCGGGTTACGAGCAGTACTTC. The chain links TRBV10-1 to TRBJ2-7; 12 nucleotides align to TRBD2. The V and J ends lost 2 bases and 4 bases, in that order; junction bases with no gene match: 12. There are 18 residues in the CDR3. Germline V gene lookup returns CDR1 WNHNN and CDR2 SYGVQD (reference sequence).

The chain combines TRBV11-2 with TRBJ2-7, with TRBD2 matching 8 bases. Trimming took 0 bases from V and 3 from J; bases not matched to a gene: 4. Germline CDR1 reads SGHAT; CDR2 reads FQNNGV. The CDR3 totals 15 residues. The CDR3 region is CASSLEAREDYEQYF. In DNA form, the CDR3 reads TGTGCCAGCAGCTTAGAGGCGCGGGAGGACTACGAGCAGTACTTC.

This clone was seen once. The chain carries TRBV27 and TRBJ2-7; weak D call: TRBD1 (7 bases). This CDR3 spans 14 amino acids. Between the trimmed V and J ends, which lost 8 bases and 1 base, there was a span of 15 bases. The germline CDR1 and CDR2 sequences are MNHEY and SMNVEV (reference sequence). The CDR3 spells CASRAAGGSYEQYF. The CDR3 coding sequence is TGTGCCAGCCGAGCGGCAGGGGGGTCCTACGAGCAGTACTTC.

V usage is TRBV7-8 and J usage is TRBJ1-1; D might be TRBD1 (5 bases). In germline, CDR1 is SGHVS, CDR2 FQNEAQ. The CDR3 spans 15 residues. V lost 2 bases, J lost 3 bases, and 13 bases lay in between. The CDR3 here is CASSLISGEYTEAFF. In nucleotides, the CDR3 is TGTGCCAGCAGCTTAATCTCGGGGGAGTACACTGAAGCTTTCTTT.

This clone showed up just once. This sequence joins TRBV7-8 and TRBJ2-1; 9 nucleotides agree with TRBD1. CDR1 and CDR2 (germline): SGHVS, FQNEAQ. Trimming removed 1 base from V and 8 bases from J; junction bases left unmatched: 18. This CDR3 comprises 19 residues. CDR3 amino acids: CASSLVSGQGRGSGHEQFF. In DNA form, the CDR3 reads TGTGCCAGCAGCTTAGTTTCCGGACAGGGGAGAGGAAGCGGGCATGAGCAGTTCTTC.

The CDR3 sequence is CASSFRDRQYF. The CDR3 nucleotides are TGTGCCAGCAGTTTCCGGGACAGACAGTACTTC. The chain uses TRBV28 and TRBJ2-7; the match to TRBD1 covers 7 bases. Germline CDR1 MDHEN, CDR2 SYDVKM. J was trimmed by 10 bases and V by 3 bases; bases with no gene match: 3. The CDR3 is 11 amino acids.

The CDR3 bases are TGTGCCAGTAGTATAGAGTCAGGATTAATCTACAATGAGCAGTTCTTC. Encoded protein: CASSIESGLIYNEQFF. The chain joins TRBV19 to TRBJ2-1, with D hard to call. The V end was cut by 0 bases, the J end by 3 bases, with 12 bases between. The germline CDR1 and CDR2 sequences are LNHDA and SQIVND (reference sequence). The CDR3 is 16 residues long.

The chain couples TRBV27 to TRBJ2-3, with TRBD1 identical over 8 bases. J lost 5 bases, V lost 5 bases, and 6 bases had no gene match. The CDR3 has 14 residues. Germline assignment: CDR1 MNHEY and CDR2 SMNVEV (reference sequence). This CDR3 is CASSPGQGRDTQYF. The CDR3 DNA reads TGTGCCAGCAGTCCCGGACAGGGCAGAGATACGCAGTATTTT.

The chain uses TRBV7-8 and TRBJ2-7; 10 bases are a match to TRBD2. Losses at the gene ends were 1 base for V and 2 bases for J; bases not matched to a gene: 5. The CDR3 is 16 amino acids. The V gene's germline CDR1 is SGHVS and CDR2 FQNEAQ. CDR3 bases: TGTGCCAGCAGCTTAGTGGCAGCGGGAGGGACCTACGAGCAGTACTTC. Amino acids: CASSLVAAGGTYEQYF.

The chain links TRBV10-3 to TRBJ2-7; 8 bases map to TRBD2. V gave up 2 bases and J gave up 2 bases; unmatched junction bases: 5. This CDR3 has 15 amino acids. Looked up from germline, CDR1 is ENHRY and CDR2 is SYGVKD. In nucleotides, the CDR3 is TGTGCCATCAGTGAGGTGGCGGGAGGACCCTACGAGCAGTACTTC. Its translation is CAISEVAGGPYEQYF.

The CDR3 sequence: CATRQTGLGEQYF. CDR3 in DNA: TGTGCCACGCGACAGACAGGGCTCGGCGAGCAGTACTTC. The V call is TRBV6-1, the J call TRBJ2-7, with 7 bases aligning to TRBD1. J was trimmed by 6 bases and V by 10 bases; bases with no gene match: 12. The CDR3 is 13 residues long. Germline V gene data show CDR1 as MNHNS and CDR2 as SASEGT.

The V and J genes are TRBV4-2 and TRBJ2-1; TRBD2 matches 9 bases. The junction had 11 bases not matched to a gene; V was cut back by 3 bases and J by 8 bases. In germline, CDR1 is LGHNA, CDR2 YNFKEQ. This CDR3 contains 16 residues. The CDR3 bases are TGTGCCAGCAGCCATTCGACAGGCGGGAGGGCGGATGAGCAGTTCTTC. Its translation: CASSHSTGGRADEQFF.

The chain employs TRBV27 and TRBJ1-2; unclear D gene. This CDR3 is built from 16 residues. CDR1 and CDR2 (germline): MNHEY, SMNVEV (reference sequence). V lost 3 bases to trimming and J lost 6 bases, with 20 bases between them. CDR3 DNA: TGTGCCAGCAGTTTCATTGGGCAGAAGCTATACCATGGCTACACCTTC. It is translated as CASSFIGQKLYHGYTF.

This clone came up a few times. One end of the junction does not line up with germline, which may come from a read error. The rearrangement links TRBV11-2 to TRBJ2-1; 7 bases match TRBD2. Germline V gene sequence: CDR1 SGHAT, CDR2 FQNNGV. The CDR3 runs to 16 residues. In DNA form, the CDR3 reads TGTGCCAGCAGCTTGCGGGCAGCGGGACCCTACAGTGAGCAGTTCTTC. This translates into CASSLRAAGPYSEQFF.

The chain has TRBV13 and TRBJ2-1; 8 nucleotides align to TRBD2. J lost 8 bases, V lost 5 bases, and 11 bases had no gene match. Germline V gene data show CDR1 as PRHDT and CDR2 as FYEKMQ (reference sequence). This CDR3 comprises 15 residues. CDR3 DNA sequence: TGTGCCAGCAGCCCCCGCGGGAGGCGGGTAGATGAGCAGTTCTTC. This translates into CASSPRGRRVDEQFF.

This clone was detected only once. V gene TRBV7-9 combines with J gene TRBJ1-1, with TRBD1 matching over 9 bases. This CDR3 is built from 19 residues. The germline CDR1 and CDR2 sequences are SEHNR and FQNEAQ (reference sequence). The trim removed 3 bases at V and 0 bases at J, leaving 14 bases unmatched. The CDR3 DNA reads TGTGCCAGCAGCTTCGGGACAGGGAGGGACGCTCGCATGAACACTGAAGCTTTCTTT. Translating it yields CASSFGTGRDARMNTEAFF.

This sequence joins TRBV6-9 and TRBJ2-7, with D unresolved. The germline V gene has CDR1 MNHGY and CDR2 SVAAGI. This CDR3 has 10 amino acids. The V end lost 6 bases, the J end lost 3 bases, and 3 bases lay between the germline ends. The CDR3 protein is CASRYYEQYF. The CDR3 nucleotides are TGTGCCAGCAGGTACTACGAGCAGTACTTC.

This chain joins TRBV7-7 and TRBJ1-1; no definite D call. Trimming stripped 5 bases from V and 5 bases from J, with 18 bases between. The CDR3 is 15 amino acids. Germline V CDR1 and CDR2: SSHAT, FNYEAQ (reference sequence). The CDR3 loop reads CASSPGLQVGTEAFF. The CDR3 nucleotides read TGTGCCAGCAGCCCAGGACTCCAGGTAGGGACTGAAGCTTTCTTT.

This chain uses TRBV27 with TRBJ2-3; 7 bases are shared with TRBD2. This CDR3 region has 16 residues. V lost 5 bases and J lost 1; bases outside the gene matches: 9. Germline V CDR1 and CDR2: MNHEY, SMNVEV (reference sequence). The CDR3 coding sequence is TGTGCCAGCAGTCCCGTGGGAGGGCCCCGCACAGATACGCAGTATTTT. This codes for CASSPVGGPRTDTQYF.

The rearrangement links TRBV5-1 to TRBJ2-5; no clear D gene. This CDR3 comprises 14 residues. CDR1 is SGHRS and CDR2 is YFSETQ in the germline V gene. Trimming removed 2 bases from V and 1 base from J, with 9 bases in between. The CDR3 here is CASSLGVGQETQYF. The CDR3 bases are TGCGCCAGCAGCTTAGGAGTAGGCCAAGAGACCCAGTACTTC.

The CDR3 DNA reads TGTGCCATCAGCCTGGGACTAGCTCCCCATGAGCAGTTCTTC. The encoded protein is CAISLGLAPHEQFF. V and J are TRBV10-3 and TRBJ2-1, with 9 bases lining up with TRBD2. The CDR3 runs 14 residues. Looked up from germline, CDR1 is ENHRY and CDR2 is SYGVKD. The V gene end was trimmed by 6 bases and the J gene end by 8 bases; junction bases not matched to a gene: 8.

The chain couples TRBV6-1 to TRBJ1-2, with D unresolved. The germline V gene encodes CDR1 MNHNS and CDR2 SASEGT. V dropped 1 base and J dropped 4 bases, with 7 bases sitting between them. The CDR3 is 13 residues long. The CDR3 DNA is TGTGCCAGCAGTGAAGGGTGGAGCTATGGCTACACCTTC. It translates to CASSEGWSYGYTF.

V gene TRBV2 combines with J gene TRBJ1-5; 8 bases align to TRBD1. J was trimmed by 6 bases and V by 6 bases; bases with no gene match: 7. The CDR3 covers 14 residues. Germline CDR1 reads SNHLY; CDR2 reads FYNNEI. CDR3 residues: CASRVTGVGQPQHF. The CDR3 DNA reads TGTGCCAGCAGGGTGACAGGGGTGGGTCAGCCCCAGCATTTT.

The J gene is TRBJ2-2, the V gene TRBV5-4; weak D call: TRBD1 (6 bases). Trimming stripped 5 bases from V and 1 base from J, with 12 bases between. CDR1 and CDR2 (germline): SGHNT, YYREEE (reference sequence). The CDR3 has 15 amino acids. CDR3 protein: CASSDGQLNTGELFF. CDR3 coding DNA: TGTGCCAGCAGTGACGGACAGCTGAACACCGGGGAGCTGTTTTTT.

The genes are TRBV5-1 and TRBJ1-4; no firm D call. The V end was cut by 0 bases, the J end by 6 bases, with 9 bases between. The CDR3 totals 14 residues. Germline lookup yields CDR1 SGHRS and CDR2 YFSETQ. The chain's CDR3 is CASSLGWGDEKLFF. The CDR3 DNA is TGCGCCAGCAGCTTGGGTTGGGGAGATGAAAAACTGTTTTTT.

V is TRBV5-1 and J is TRBJ2-5; 7 positions match TRBD1. Germline V gene lookup returns CDR1 SGHRS and CDR2 YFSETQ. V was clipped by 4 bases and J by 0 bases; unmatched bases: 6. The CDR3 extends over 15 amino acids. CDR3 nucleotide sequence: TGCGCCAGCAGCCTGGACAGGCTGAACCAAGAGACCCAGTACTTC. Translating it yields CASSLDRLNQETQYF.

V usage is TRBV6-5 and J usage is TRBJ2-1, with no clear D. The CDR3 is made up of 14 amino acids. Trimming removed 3 bases from V and 5 bases from J, with 11 bases in between. Germline V gene sequence: CDR1 MNHEY, CDR2 SVGAGI. The CDR3 sequence is CASSYSPSNNEQFF. The CDR3 nucleotides are TGTGCCAGCAGTTATTCCCCGAGCAACAATGAGCAGTTCTTC.

Only one count was recorded for this clone. At the DNA level, this CDR3 is encoded by other sequences in the same sample as well. The J gene is TRBJ1-1, the V gene TRBV9; D might be TRBD1 (5 bases). V dropped 3 bases and J dropped 2 bases, with 8 bases sitting between them. The CDR3 is 13 residues long. Germline assignment: CDR1 SGDLS and CDR2 YYNGEE. CDR3 in amino acids: CASSEQVNTEAFF. In DNA, the CDR3 is TGTGCCAGCAGCGAACAGGTAAACACTGAAGCTTTCTTT. The entire variable domain, with the rest obtained from reference TRBV9 and TRBJ1-1, is as follows: DSGVTQTPKHLITATGQRVTLRCSPRSGDLSVYWYQQSLDQGLQFLIQYYNGEERAKGNILERFSAQQFPDLHSELNLSSLELGDSALYFCASSEQVNTEAFFGQGTRLTVV.

The chain couples TRBV7-8 to TRBJ2-7; TRBD1 matches at 8 bases. Looked up from germline, CDR1 is SGHVS and CDR2 is FQNEAQ. The CDR3 totals 16 residues. J was trimmed by 0 bases and V by 1 base; bases with no gene match: 5. The CDR3, as DNA: TGTGCCAGCAGCTTAGGGGCGGGACAGGTCTCCTACGAGCAGTACTTC. Amino acids: CASSLGAGQVSYEQYF.

The rearrangement links TRBV6-1 to TRBJ2-7; 8 bases line up with TRBD2. Trimming removed 8 bases from V and 4 bases from J; junction bases left unmatched: 7. This CDR3 is 13 amino acids long. Germline-derived CDR1 and CDR2 are MNHNS and SASEGT. DNA of the CDR3: TGTGCCAGCCGTAGCGGCGGGAGGTACGAGCAGTACTTC. It yields the protein CASRSGGRYEQYF.

The chain joins TRBV28 to TRBJ2-2; 9 nucleotides match TRBD2. Per germline, CDR1 MDHEN and CDR2 SYDVKM. The CDR3 is 15 amino acids. Trimming took 3 bases from V and 6 from J; bases not matched to a gene: 5. CDR3 loop: CASSLLLAGAGELFF. CDR3 nucleotides: TGTGCCAGCAGTTTGCTATTAGCGGGAGCCGGGGAGCTGTTTTTT.